The 29 T cell receptor beta chains presented below share a single source sample, sequenced in a study of blood T cell repertoires in COVID-19 (TCRdb year 2020). Library prep was done by the immunoSEQ multiplex PCR assay. This is the immuneACCESS table as TCRdb keeps it, with only in-frame sequences that have V and J called. A part of the clones is gone; compared with another copy, unresolved V genes explain less than half, and the rest is unexplained. For this sample the table gives some 150,000 clones, of which approximately 86% were detected only once. Clones ranked in the top ten supply roughly 1.4% of the sample. The sequenced sample was peripheral blood. Receptor source: a woman between 55 and 75 years old with acute or convalescent COVID-19.

This clone came up once. CDR3 in DNA: TGCGCCAGCAGCTTGGCCGGGACAGTTCAAGAGACCCAGTACTTC. Amino acids: CASSLAGTVQETQYF. The chain carries TRBV5-1 and TRBJ2-5; TRBD1 aligns across 7 bases. CDR3 length equals 15 residues. V gave up 0 bases and J gave up 2 bases; unmatched junction bases: 4. CDR1 is SGHRS and CDR2 is YFSETQ in the germline V gene.

This clone was seen once. The rearrangement joins TRBV14 to TRBJ1-5, with TRBD1 as a possible D gene (6 bases). The CDR3 covers 13 residues. Germline CDR1 reads SGHDN; CDR2 reads FVKESK. V shed 4 bases and J shed 4 bases, with 8 bases lying between them. CDR3 loop: CASSRGGNQPQHF. The CDR3, as DNA: TGTGCCAGCAGCCGAGGGGGTAATCAGCCCCAGCATTTT.

The rearrangement links TRBV29-1 to TRBJ2-2; 7 bases match TRBD2. The junction had 13 bases not matched to a gene; V was cut back by 7 bases and J by 2 bases. Germline values: CDR1 SQVTM, CDR2 ANQGSEA. This CDR3 contains 16 residues. As DNA, the CDR3 is TGCAGCGCCTCGGGGAGGGTTTTTATAAACACCGGGGAGCTGTTTTTT. This sequence encodes CSASGRVFINTGELFF.

This sequence joins TRBV7-2 and TRBJ1-1, with TRBD1 identical over 11 bases. CDR1 and CDR2 (germline): SGHTA, FQGNSA. V lost 3 bases, J lost 11 bases, and 2 bases stayed unmatched. The CDR3 contains 12 residues. CDR3 coding DNA: TGTGCCAGCAGCTTCGGGACAGGGGGTGCTTTCTTT. Encoded protein: CASSFGTGGAFF.

The gene calls are TRBV10-3 and TRBJ2-3; D may be TRBD2 (6 bases). The CDR3 consists of 13 residues. Germline V lookup: CDR1 ENHRY, CDR2 SYGVKD. V was pared by 4 bases and J by 5 bases, with 10 bases between. CDR3 bases: TGTGCCATCAGTGCGGGGGTAAAAGATACGCAGTATTTT. It yields the protein CAISAGVKDTQYF.

The V call is TRBV7-6, the J call TRBJ2-5; TRBD1 aligns across 8 bases. CDR1 is SGHVS and CDR2 is FNYEAQ in the germline V gene. V shed 5 bases and J 5 bases; nucleotides not matched to a gene: 10. The CDR3 consists of 15 residues. The CDR3 loop reads CASSLGQGPSETQYF. The CDR3 DNA reads as TGTGCCAGCAGCCTAGGACAGGGTCCGTCGGAGACCCAGTACTTC.

V is TRBV18 and J is TRBJ1-1; possible D gene TRBD1, 5 bases. The length of the CDR3 is 15 residues. Trimming stripped 1 base from V and 1 base from J, with 10 bases between. Looked up from germline, CDR1 is KGHSH and CDR2 is LQKENI. CDR3 bases: TGTGCCAGCTCACCACAACAGGTGAAGAACACTGAAGCTTTCTTT. This gives the protein CASSPQQVKNTEAFF.

The V and J genes are TRBV7-9 and TRBJ2-7; 10 bases are shared with TRBD1. The CDR3 consists of 15 residues. The ends lost 1 base at V and 6 bases at J; junction bases unmatched: 6. Looked up from germline, CDR1 is SEHNR and CDR2 is FQNEAQ (reference sequence). This chain's CDR3 is CASSLGRDRGGEQYF. The CDR3 coding sequence is TGTGCCAGCAGCTTAGGCCGGGACAGGGGTGGCGAGCAGTACTTC.

This clone was observed a few times. The J gene is TRBJ1-1, the V gene TRBV6-5; possibly TRBD1 for D (6 bases). Trimming removed 2 bases from V and 1 base from J, with 11 bases in between. Germline CDR1 MNHEY, CDR2 SVGAGI. The CDR3 contains 15 residues. The CDR3 sequence is CASSYGRGSNTEAFF. CDR3 coding DNA: TGTGCCAGCAGTTACGGTAGGGGGTCGAACACTGAAGCTTTCTTT.

This clone was seen just once. J is TRBJ1-2 and V is TRBV6-4; a possible D gene is TRBD1 (6 bases). The CDR3 is made up of 15 amino acids. Trimming took 8 bases from V and 3 from J, leaving 19 bases between them. The germline V gene has CDR1 MRHNA and CDR2 SNTAGT. In nucleotides, the CDR3 is TGTGCCAGCTCCAGGGGAGACGGTGTTGACTATGGCTACACCTTC. Its protein product is CASSRGDGVDYGYTF.

For the CDR3, the DNA is TGTGCCAGCAGCTTAAAAGGGCAGGGGCACGAGCAGTACTTC. This gives the protein CASSLKGQGHEQYF. The chain combines TRBV7-3 with TRBJ2-7; possibly TRBD1 for D (6 bases). V dropped 1 base and J dropped 5 bases, with 12 bases sitting between them. This CDR3 spans 14 amino acids. In germline, CDR1 is SGHTA, CDR2 FQGTGA. The full variable domain, with the rest looked up from reference TRBV7-3 and TRBJ2-7, is GAGVSQTPSNKVTEKGKYVELRCDPISGHTALYWYRQSLGQGPEFLIYFQGTGAADDSGLPNDRFFAVRPEGSVSTLKIQRTERGDSAVYLCASSLKGQGHEQYFGPGTRLTVT.

Here the CDR3 DNA reads TGTGCCAGCAGCCCGACAGGGACCGACAATCAGCCCCAGCATTTT. Protein: CASSPTGTDNQPQHF. J is TRBJ1-5 and V is TRBV6-5; 7 nucleotides match TRBD1. Trimming removed 6 bases from V and 3 bases from J; junction bases left unmatched: 8. Germline-derived CDR1 and CDR2 are MNHEY and SVGAGI. The CDR3 runs 15 residues.

Notes on this clone: At the DNA level, this CDR3 is encoded by other sequences in the same sample as well. This chain links TRBV2 with TRBJ1-4, with 7 bases aligning to TRBD1. The CDR3 is 15 residues long. Germline assignment: CDR1 SNHLY and CDR2 FYNNEI. V trimming: 2 bases; J trimming: 0 bases; junction bases outside the gene matches: 0. CDR3 sequence: CASSEQGATNEKLFF. The DNA of the CDR3 is TGTGCCAGCAGTGAACAGGGGGCAACTAATGAAAAACTGTTTTTT.

This clone occurred once. The rearrangement uses TRBV4-1 and TRBJ1-2, with D tentatively TRBD1 (6 bases). Germline V gene lookup returns CDR1 MGHRA and CDR2 YSYEKL. The CDR3 is 15 residues long. The germline V and J ends were trimmed by 4 bases and 3 bases, with 15 bases remaining between them. CDR3 nucleotides: TGCGCCAGCAGCCGACCGGGACAAGGCCACTATGGCTACACCTTC. Encoded protein: CASSRPGQGHYGYTF.

The V gene is TRBV28, the J gene TRBJ1-6, with D possibly matching TRBD1 (5 bases). CDR1 is MDHEN, CDR2 SYDVKM, per germline. The ends were cut back, 4 bases at V and 10 bases at J, with 14 bases in the middle. This CDR3 has 14 amino acids. The CDR3: CASSWGGSESPLHF. The CDR3 nucleotides are TGTGCCAGCAGTTGGGGGGGGAGCGAGTCACCCCTCCACTTT. The whole variable domain, remainder taken from reference TRBV28 and TRBJ1-6, is DVKVTQSSRYLVKRTGEKVFLECVQDMDHENMFWYRQDPGLGLRLIYFSYDVKMKEKGDIPEGYSVSREKKERFSLILESASTNQTSMYLCASSWGGSESPLHFGNGTRLTVT.

This chain links TRBV9 with TRBJ1-1; unclear D gene. From germline, CDR1 is SGDLS and CDR2 YYNGEE. V lost 0 bases and J 4 bases, leaving 13 bases between the germline ends. The length of the CDR3 is 15 residues. DNA of the CDR3: TGTGCCAGCAGCGTAGGTAGCCGGCGGAGCACTGAAGCTTTCTTT. Translating it yields CASSVGSRRSTEAFF.

This chain uses TRBV7-2 with TRBJ1-1; maybe TRBD1 (5 bases). The CDR3 covers 15 residues. CDR1 and CDR2 (germline): SGHTA, FQGNSA. Trimming cost V 1 base and J 1 base, with 10 bases left between them. CDR3 sequence: CASSLDQGSNTEAFF. The CDR3, as DNA: TGTGCCAGCAGCTTAGACCAGGGATCGAACACTGAAGCTTTCTTT.

This chain connects TRBV5-5 to TRBJ2-7; 7 bases are shared with TRBD1. This CDR3 has 14 amino acids. Germline V lookup: CDR1 SGHKS, CDR2 YYEKEE (reference sequence). J lost 2 bases, V lost 4 bases, and 6 bases had no gene match. CDR3 DNA sequence: TGTGCCAGCAGCACATCCGGGACAGCCTACGAGCAGTACTTC. This sequence encodes CASSTSGTAYEQYF.

This chain connects TRBV11-2 to TRBJ1-1; D gene ambiguous. CDR1 and CDR2 from the germline V gene are SGHAT and FQNNGV. The CDR3 contains 15 residues. The V and J ends lost 0 bases and 3 bases respectively, with 11 bases between them. The CDR3 protein is CASSLDISRDTEAFF. For the CDR3, the DNA is TGTGCCAGCAGCTTAGATATAAGTCGGGACACTGAAGCTTTCTTT.

The chain joins TRBV7-2 to TRBJ2-1; 12 nucleotides agree with TRBD2. V shed 3 bases and J 7 bases; nucleotides not matched to a gene: 13. CDR3 size: 18 residues. Germline V gives CDR1 SGHTA, CDR2 FQGNSA. The CDR3 DNA is TGTGCCAGCAGCTTGTATGGTACTAGCGGGGGGAGGGTGAATGAGCAGTTCTTC. It codes for CASSLYGTSGGRVNEQFF. Looking up the rest from reference TRBV7-2 and TRBJ2-1 gives the full variable domain: GAGVSQSPSNKVTEKGKDVELRCDPISGHTALYWYRQSLGQGLEFLIYFQGNSAPDKSGLPSDRFSAERTGGSVSTLTIQRTQQEDSAVYLCASSLYGTSGGRVNEQFFGPGTRLTVL.

The V call is TRBV27, the J call TRBJ2-5, with TRBD1 matching 9 bases. J gave up 5 bases and V 6 bases, and 16 bases lay outside the gene matches. This CDR3 contains 17 residues. CDR1 is MNHEY and CDR2 is SMNVEV in the germline V gene (reference sequence). CDR3 sequence (DNA): TGTGCCAGCAGCCACAACCTTGGACAGGGGAGGTCGGAGACCCAGTACTTC. Its protein product is CASSHNLGQGRSETQYF.

V and J are TRBV3-1 (or the pseudogene TRBV3-2) and TRBJ1-5, with D possibly matching TRBD1 (6 bases). Germline V CDR1 and CDR2: LGHDT, YNNKEL (reference sequence). Trimming removed 3 bases at V and 7 bases at J, with 16 bases between. CDR3 length equals 15 residues. CDR3 sequence (DNA): TGTGCCAGCAGCCATAGAGGTAGAGGGGGACAGCCCCAGCATTTT. Residues: CASSHRGRGGQPQHF.

V is TRBV18 and J is TRBJ1-2, with D possibly being TRBD1 (5 bases). The length of the CDR3 is 14 residues. Germline V gene lookup returns CDR1 KGHSH and CDR2 LQKENI. The V end was cut by 3 bases, the J end by 5 bases, with 13 bases between. The CDR3 spells CASSPPTVSYGYTF. Here the CDR3 DNA reads TGTGCCAGCTCACCTCCGACAGTTTCTTATGGCTACACCTTC.

The chain couples TRBV19 to TRBJ1-1; 7 bases agree with TRBD1. The CDR3 is made up of 12 amino acids. Per germline, CDR1 LNHDA and CDR2 SQIVND (reference sequence). With V trimmed by 8 bases and J by 5 bases, 5 bases remained unmatched. CDR3 bases: TGTGCCAGTTACAGGGGCCGGACTGAAGCTTTCTTT. It translates to CASYRGRTEAFF.

In this sample, this clone turned up once. The chain is built from TRBV13 and TRBJ2-1; D is possibly TRBD2 (6 bases). V lost 4 bases, J lost 9 bases, and 19 bases lay in between. CDR3 length equals 15 residues. CDR1 and CDR2 (germline): PRHDT, FYEKMQ (reference sequence). The CDR3 DNA follows: TGTGCCAGCAGCTCCCCCGGGGGACCTAGGGGTGAGCAGTTCTTC. Translating gives CASSSPGGPRGEQFF.

The J gene is TRBJ2-7, the V gene TRBV28; TRBD1 matches 9 bases. J was trimmed by 0 bases and V by 6 bases; bases with no gene match: 6. The CDR3 is 15 amino acids. Germline loops: CDR1 MDHEN, CDR2 SYDVKM. The chain's CDR3 is CASRGPGQGSYEQYF. CDR3 in DNA: TGTGCCAGCAGGGGGCCGGGACAGGGCTCCTACGAGCAGTACTTC.

This chain links TRBV9 with TRBJ2-3; a weak D match, TRBD1 (6 bases). Trimming pared 0 bases from V and 5 bases from J, leaving 22 bases between. Germline CDR1 and CDR2: SGDLS and YYNGEE. The CDR3 runs to 18 residues. Here the CDR3 DNA reads TGTGCCAGCAGCGTAGTTGCAGGGGCTCCCCGGCTGGGAGATACGCAGTATTTT. Translating it yields CASSVVAGAPRLGDTQYF.

V usage is TRBV10-3 and J usage is TRBJ1-1, with 8 bases that match TRBD1. V lost 0 bases, J lost 1 base, and 4 bases stayed unmatched. The germline gives CDR1 ENHRY, CDR2 SYGVKD. The CDR3 loop spans 16 amino acids. The DNA for the CDR3 is TGTGCCATCAGTGAGTCGACAGGGGCCTCGAACACTGAAGCTTTCTTT. Translation gives CAISESTGASNTEAFF.

The sample holds a few counts of this clone. The chain employs TRBV24-1 and TRBJ1-2; maybe TRBD1 (6 bases). The CDR3 totals 13 residues. V shed 3 bases and J shed 6 bases, with 10 bases lying between them. Germline assignment: CDR1 KGHDR and CDR2 SFDVKD. CDR3 bases: TGTGCCACCAGTGATGCGGACAGAGATGGCTACACCTTC. Translating it yields CATSDADRDGYTF.